This T cell receptor beta chain was profiled in a study of T-cell memory formation after mild COVID-19. This clonotype was counted between two and nine times. Its antigen is not known. TCRdb analysed the 5' RACE reads with MiXCR anew, one entry per CDR3 protein. The data hold around 450,000 distinct CDR3 sequences, with around 18% observed a single time. The study's findings and limits: CM and EM subsets held most contracting CD4+ clones; EMRA held CD8+ ones. Pre-infection memory showed some responding clones, and this suggested that cross-reactive memory joined. Day 15 to 85 contractors were CD4/CD8 balanced; later expanders leaned CD4+.

The CDR3 has 13 residues. With 0 bases removed from V and 5 bases from J, the gap between germline ends came to 9 bases. Germline CDR1 SGHRS, CDR2 YFSETQ. This chain joins TRBV5-1 and TRBJ2-7; no clear D gene. The sample comprised PBMCs or a T cell subset sorted from them (not recorded which). This TCR was sampled from an adult woman who had mild COVID-19 (a few samples of this study predate the infection). Cell type and time point are not known. CDR3 sequence reads: CASSLGLRDEQYF. CDR3 bases: TGCGCCAGCAGCTTGGGGCTAAGGGACGAGCAGTACTTC.